This T cell receptor beta chain was found in a study of T cells after yellow fever vaccination. Findings and caveats of the study: Clonotype sharing between CD4 and CD8 compartments was small. The secondary response peaked faster, at day 5 versus 15, but was weaker. Most primary-vaccination clones reappeared after the booster (about 97% CD4, more than 70% CD8).

Universal primer sites and UMIs were introduced during 5'RACE template-switching synthesis of TCR cDNA. TCRdb independently ran MiXCR on the 5' RACE reads; one entry per CDR3 protein. The table lists fewer than 450,000 distinct CDR3 sequences, approximately 4.2% of them singletons. The CDR3 has 13 amino acids. With 4 bases removed from V and 9 bases from J, the gap between germline ends came to 11 bases. CDR1 and CDR2 (germline): SGHNT, YYREEE (reference sequence). About this clonotype itself: Its antigen is unknown.

The source was PBMCs, collected 5 days after the yellow fever booster vaccination. The V and J genes are TRBV5-4 and TRBJ1-6; D not resolved. The receptor's source is a man aged 18-30 years who received the YFV17D yellow fever vaccine. CDR3 nucleotide sequence: TGTGCCAGCAGCCCTGGCCTGGGTTCACCCCTCCACTTT. This encodes CASSPGLGSPLHF.